This T cell receptor (beta chain) originates from a study of beta chain features in type 1 diabetes. Study overall: Examined across all samples were over 85 million sorted cells.

This clone was seen more than once but under ten times. Its specificity is not known. V was trimmed by 6 bases and J by 1 base, leaving 12 bases between them. CDR1 ENHRY and CDR2 SYGVKD come from the germline V gene. The CDR3 covers 14 residues. Whole-study findings and limits: More deletions and fewer insertions at VDJ junctions were seen in type 1 diabetes patients. In the patient group, naive, central memory and Treg TCRB repertoires seemed more alike than in the healthy donor group.

The isolated RNA, all of it, was reverse transcribed, so expressed TCRB transcripts were what got sequenced. When averaged, stem cell-like memory T cell samples yielded approximately 1 million reads. Assay: immunoSEQ multiplex PCR; the TCRdb copy retains only in-frame clones and omits some. The profile shows fewer than 20,000 clones, around two fifths of them singletons. The chain links TRBV10-3 to TRBJ2-5, with D maybe TRBD2 (5 bases). The source is a woman aged 40 to 55 in good health. Sequencing was performed on stem cell memory CD4+ T cells from blood. In DNA, the CDR3 is TGTGCCATCAGATCCCGGACTGGCCAAGAGACCCAGTACTTC. Amino acids: CAIRSRTGQETQYF.